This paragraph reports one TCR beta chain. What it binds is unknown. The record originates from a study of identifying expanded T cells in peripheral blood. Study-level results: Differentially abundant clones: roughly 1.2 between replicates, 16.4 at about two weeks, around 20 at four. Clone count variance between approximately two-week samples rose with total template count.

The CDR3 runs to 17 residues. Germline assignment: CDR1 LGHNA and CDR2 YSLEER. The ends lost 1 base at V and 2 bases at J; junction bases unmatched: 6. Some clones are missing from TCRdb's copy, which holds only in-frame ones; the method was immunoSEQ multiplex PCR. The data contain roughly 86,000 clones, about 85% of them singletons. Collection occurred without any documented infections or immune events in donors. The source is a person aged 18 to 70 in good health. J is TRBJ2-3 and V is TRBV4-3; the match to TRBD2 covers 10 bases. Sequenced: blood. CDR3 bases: TGCGCCAGCAGCCAAGCTCTTAGCGGGGGGAACACAGATACGCAGTATTTT. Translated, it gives CASSQALSGGNTDTQYF.